This record covers a single T cell receptor beta chain. No cognate antigen has been identified for it. Per-base quality was not reported, and no clone a single base away is much larger than it. V is reduced by 3 bases and J by 7 bases, leaving a spacing of 10 bases between them. CDR1 and CDR2 were assigned from the germline V gene as MNHNS and SASEGT. From the cysteine through the phenylalanine, the CDR3 covers 13 amino acids. The entry retains the CDR3 DNA only, 39 bases that are in frame from base 1. The source of the sample is a study of CD8 T cells in ankylosing spondylitis (dated by TCRdb to the late 2010s). General notes on the study: T cell receptor beta repertoires were profiled in healthy donors and ankylosing spondylitis patients so that disease-linked TCR variants could be found. The full study cohort comprised 25 or so ankylosing spondylitis patients and over 95 healthy donors. Peripheral blood was sampled, and synovial fluid was additionally collected from ankylosing spondylitis patients.

The paper's findings and limits, for the study overall: Blood from ankylosing spondylitis patients appeared to be characterized by a TCR beta motif composed of roughly 8 highly homologous amino acid variants. The disease-linked clones showed a CD8+ phenotype and occurred at relatively low frequencies in peripheral blood. The disease-linked clones were reported as significantly enriched in matched synovial fluid samples from ankylosing spondylitis patients. Some motif variants had previously been reported in the synovial fluid and blood of reactive arthritis patients, which suggests shared mechanisms of disease initiation.

Sequenced using an Illumina HiSeq 2500. Quantitative 5'-RACE with molecular barcodes was the method used to prepare the TCR beta libraries. The published analysis was carried out like this. To identify disease-linked TCR variants, a new computational method was used, one built on a probabilistic model of VDJ rearrangement. The public reads were reanalyzed by TCRdb: fastp trimming at Q25, MiXCR alignment, in-frame beta chains only. Rows are unified per CDR3 protein, each entry keeping the most common DNA and genes. The V and J calls reflect TCRdb's pipeline rather than the authors' work. In this sample the table shows about 340,000 distinct CDR3 sequences, around 15% of which occur a single time. 1.1% of the sample rests with the top ten.

This TCR came from a male donor with ankylosing spondylitis or in good health (not recorded which). The specimen sequenced was blood, either unsorted or a sorted T cell fraction (not recorded which). The sequence is built from TRBV6-1 and TRBJ2-4; the best D guess is TRBD1, with 5 bases matching. This receptor has the CDR3 CASSEQGSNIQYF. The DNA sequence is TGTGCCAGCAGTGAGCAGGGCAGCAACATTCAGTACTTC.